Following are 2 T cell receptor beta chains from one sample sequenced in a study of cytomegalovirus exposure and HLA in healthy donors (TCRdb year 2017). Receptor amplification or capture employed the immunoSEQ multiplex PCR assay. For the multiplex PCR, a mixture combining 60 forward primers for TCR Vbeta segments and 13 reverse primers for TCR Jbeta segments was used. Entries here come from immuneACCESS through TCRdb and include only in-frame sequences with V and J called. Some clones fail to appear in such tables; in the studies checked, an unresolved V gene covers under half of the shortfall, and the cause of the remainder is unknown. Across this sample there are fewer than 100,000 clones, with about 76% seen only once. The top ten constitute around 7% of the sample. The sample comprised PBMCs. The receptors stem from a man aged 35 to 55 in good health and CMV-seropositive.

CDR3 sequence reads: CASRRDTNTGELFF. The CDR3 DNA reads TGCGCCAGCCGCCGGGACACCAACACCGGGGAGCTGTTTTTT. The chain couples TRBV10-1 to TRBJ2-2, with D tentatively TRBD1 (6 bases). The CDR3 contains 14 residues. Germline lookup yields CDR1 WNHNN and CDR2 SYGVQD (reference sequence). V was trimmed by 8 bases and J by 2 bases, leaving 12 bases between them.

The DNA of the CDR3 is TGCGCCAGCAGCGAGGGCACCAAAAACATTCAGTACTTC. Translation gives CASSEGTKNIQYF. This rearrangement joins TRBV5-1 to TRBJ2-4; D perhaps matches TRBD2 (5 bases). Trimming took 4 bases from V and 2 from J, leaving 7 bases between them. The V gene's germline CDR1 is SGHRS and CDR2 YFSETQ. The CDR3 spans 13 residues.